The 11 T cell receptor beta chains below come from one sample, sequenced in a study of cytomegalovirus exposure and HLA in healthy donors. The assay was immunoSEQ multiplex PCR, and TCRdb's table has in-frame clones only and misses some. The repertoire holds 200,000 to 250,000 clones, with approximately 87% as singletons. Sequencing input: PBMCs. The receptors were gathered from a man aged 18 to 29 in good health and CMV-seronegative.

The CDR3 loop reads CASSSPGQGDYGYTF. In DNA form, the CDR3 reads TGTGCCAGCAGCTCACCGGGACAGGGTGACTATGGCTACACCTTC. J is TRBJ1-2 and V is TRBV11-2; 9 bases are a match to TRBD1. The CDR3 is 15 residues long. Germline lookup yields CDR1 SGHAT and CDR2 FQNNGV. V was pared by 4 bases and J by 3 bases, with 6 bases of the junction left unmatched.

The chain couples TRBV11-2 to TRBJ1-4; possible D gene TRBD1, 6 bases. Germline V CDR1 and CDR2: SGHAT, FQNNGV. The V gene lost 1 base and the J gene lost 7 bases, with 16 bases spanning the gap. This CDR3 spans 16 amino acids. CDR3 bases: TGTGCCAGCAGCTTAGGCCGGACAGTCCGAGGTGAAAAACTGTTTTTT. Encoded protein: CASSLGRTVRGEKLFF.

The rearrangement joins TRBV11-2 to TRBJ2-1; D is unresolved. CDR3 length: 16 amino acids. Germline V gene lookup returns CDR1 SGHAT and CDR2 FQNNGV. The ends were cut back, 0 bases at V and 1 base at J, with 10 bases in the middle. CDR3 nucleotide sequence: TGTGCCAGCAGCTTAGATCTCGAGTTTTCCTACAATGAGCAGTTCTTC. Translation gives CASSLDLEFSYNEQFF. Drawing the rest from reference TRBV11-2 and TRBJ2-1, the complete variable domain is EAGVAQSPRYKIIEKRQSVAFWCNPISGHATLYWYQQILGQGPKLLIQFQNNGVVDDSQLPKDRFSAERLKGVDSTLKIQPAKLEDSAVYLCASSLDLEFSYNEQFFGPGTRLTVL.

This chain connects TRBV5-1 to TRBJ2-6, with D hard to call. CDR1 and CDR2 (germline): SGHRS, YFSETQ. The CDR3 runs to 14 residues. Trimming left V 7 bases short and J 0 bases short, with 8 bases between. The CDR3 spells CASAEDSGANVLTF. The CDR3 DNA sequence: TGCGCCAGCGCGGAAGACTCTGGGGCCAACGTCCTGACTTTC.

This clone was seen only once. V is TRBV7-9 and J is TRBJ2-3, with TRBD2 as a possible D gene (6 bases). Germline values: CDR1 SEHNR, CDR2 FQNEAQ (reference sequence). V lost 5 bases and J lost 10, with 22 bases in between. This CDR3 has 15 residues. CDR3 nucleotide sequence: TGTGCCAGCAGCGACTTCCTGGGGGGAATTGGTGCGCAGTATTTT. Protein: CASSDFLGGIGAQYF.

The genes are TRBV27 and TRBJ2-1; 12 nucleotides agree with TRBD1. CDR1 MNHEY and CDR2 SMNVEV come from the germline V gene (reference sequence). J lost 9 bases, V lost 3 bases, and 3 bases had no gene match. The CDR3 loop spans 14 amino acids. The DNA for the CDR3 is TGTGCCAGCAGTTTCGGGACAGGGGGCCGTGAGCAGTTCTTC. Amino acids: CASSFGTGGREQFF.

This rearrangement joins TRBV10-3 to TRBJ2-3, with 8 positions matching TRBD1. This CDR3 contains 14 residues. The junction had 10 bases not matched to a gene; V was cut back by 11 bases and J by 3 bases. Germline CDR1 and CDR2: ENHRY and SYGVKD. CDR3 in DNA: TGTGCCTCCCGCACGGGACAGGCGACAGATACGCAGTATTTT. Amino acids: CASRTGQATDTQYF.

J is TRBJ2-2 and V is TRBV2; 7 positions agree with TRBD1. Trimming cost V 5 bases and J 2 bases; bases outside gene matches: 5. The CDR3 spans 15 residues. Germline V gene sequence: CDR1 SNHLY, CDR2 FYNNEI. CDR3 in amino acids: CASSPGTANTGELFF. Written as DNA, the CDR3 is TGTGCCAGCAGTCCCGGGACAGCAAACACCGGGGAGCTGTTTTTT.

V is TRBV27 and J is TRBJ2-3; no clear D gene. The CDR3 is made up of 11 amino acids. V lost 3 bases to trimming and J lost 6 bases, with 4 bases between them. Germline lookup yields CDR1 MNHEY and CDR2 SMNVEV (reference sequence). CDR3 in amino acids: CASSFGDTQYF. The CDR3 region has the DNA TGTGCCAGCAGTTTTGGCGATACGCAGTATTTT.

The chain employs TRBV30 and TRBJ1-1, with D possibly matching TRBD1 (6 bases). The CDR3 has 15 residues. Deletions cut 0 bases from V and 0 bases from J, with 11 bases between. The germline gives CDR1 GTSNPN, CDR2 SVGIG (reference sequence). The CDR3 DNA reads as TGTGCCTGGAGTGTAATGGGGGCATTGAACACTGAAGCTTTCTTT. It translates to CAWSVMGALNTEAFF.

The count of this clone is one. V and J are TRBV6-4 and TRBJ2-2, with 7 bases aligning to TRBD1. The CDR3 runs 19 residues. Trimming removed 6 bases from V and 0 bases from J; junction bases left unmatched: 16. The germline V gene encodes CDR1 MRHNA and CDR2 SNTAGT. In nucleotides, the CDR3 is TGTGCCAGCAGGAGACAGGGACCCAACCTTGCCCCGAACACCGGGGAGCTGTTTTTT. This encodes CASRRQGPNLAPNTGELFF.